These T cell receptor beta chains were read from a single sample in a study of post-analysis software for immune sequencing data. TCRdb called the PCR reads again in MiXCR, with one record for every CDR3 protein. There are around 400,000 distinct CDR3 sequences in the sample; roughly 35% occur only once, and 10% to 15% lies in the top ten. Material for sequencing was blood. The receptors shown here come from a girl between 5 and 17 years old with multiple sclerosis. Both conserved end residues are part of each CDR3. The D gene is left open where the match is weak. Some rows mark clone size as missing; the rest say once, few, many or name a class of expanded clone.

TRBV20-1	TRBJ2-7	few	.	CSARTPPAGHSSYEQYF	TGCAGTGCTAGAACCCCGCCGGCCGGACACTCGTCCTACGAGCAGTACTTC
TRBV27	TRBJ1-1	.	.	CASSVQGLGNTEAFF	TGTGCCAGCAGTGTGCAGGGTTTGGGAAACACTGAAGCTTTCTTT
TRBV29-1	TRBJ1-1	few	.	CSVVDGLNTEAFF	TGCAGCGTCGTGGACGGGCTGAACACTGAAGCTTTCTTT
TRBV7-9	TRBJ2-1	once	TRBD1	CASSLVGTGIHNEQFF	TGTGCCAGCAGCTTAGTTGGGACAGGGATCCACAATGAGCAGTTCTTC
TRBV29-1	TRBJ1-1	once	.	CSAGDYEAFF	TGCAGCGCTGGGGACTATGAAGCTTTCTTT
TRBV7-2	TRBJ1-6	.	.	CASSLRRQGNSPLHF	TGTGCCAGCAGCTTACGAAGGCAGGGGAATTCACCCCTCCACTTT
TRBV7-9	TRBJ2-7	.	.	CASSPRWGRPYEQYF	TGTGCCAGCAGCCCGCGCTGGGGTAGGCCCTACGAGCAGTACTTC
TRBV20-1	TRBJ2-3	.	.	CSAQWAGKDTQYF	TGCAGTGCCCAATGGGCAGGGAAAGATACGCAGTATTTT
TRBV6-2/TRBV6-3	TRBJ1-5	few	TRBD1	CASSSTGGTQPQHF	TGTGCCAGCAGTTCAACAGGGGGCACTCAGCCCCAGCATTTT
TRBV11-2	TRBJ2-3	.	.	CASSHAVGLRGTDTQYF	TGTGCCAGCAGCCACGCCGTCGGCCTCCGCGGCACAGATACGCAGTATTTT
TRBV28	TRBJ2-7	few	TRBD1	CASSSDRGSYEQYF	TGTGCCAGCAGTTCAGACAGGGGATCCTACGAGCAGTACTTC
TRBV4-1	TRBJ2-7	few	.	CASSQAQGDHEQYF	TGCGCCAGCAGCCAAGCACAGGGAGATCACGAGCAGTACTTC
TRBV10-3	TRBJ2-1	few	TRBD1	CAISGRDSNEQFF	TGTGCCATCAGTGGCCGGGACAGTAATGAGCAGTTCTTC
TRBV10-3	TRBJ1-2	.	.	CAISDQGRGGYTF	TGTGCCATCAGTGATCAGGGAAGAGGGGGCTACACCTTC
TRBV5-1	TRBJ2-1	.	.	CASTLPGSAFNEQFF	TGCGCCAGCACCCTGCCAGGGAGCGCCTTCAATGAGCAGTTCTTC
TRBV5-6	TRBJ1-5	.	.	CASSRYGRARQPQHF	TGTGCCAGCAGCCGCTATGGCAGGGCTCGGCAGCCCCAGCATTTT
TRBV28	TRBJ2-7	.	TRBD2	CASSGATSGRYEQYF	TGTGCCAGCAGTGGAGCGACTAGCGGGAGATACGAGCAGTACTTC
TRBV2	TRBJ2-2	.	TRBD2	CASSEGGLVTGELFF	TGTGCCAGCAGTGAAGGGGGACTAGTAACCGGGGAGCTGTTTTTT
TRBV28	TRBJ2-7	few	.	CASTLLGALHEQYF	TGTGCCAGCACCCTTCTTGGAGCTCTCCACGAGCAGTACTTC
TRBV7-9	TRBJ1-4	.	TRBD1	CASSPIQGLDEKLFF	TGTGCCAGCAGCCCAATACAGGGGCTAGATGAAAAACTGTTTTTT
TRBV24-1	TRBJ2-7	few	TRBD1	CATSSIRDSSYEQYF	TGTGCCACCAGTTCGATCCGGGACAGCTCCTACGAGCAGTACTTC
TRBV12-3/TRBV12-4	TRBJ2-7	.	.	CASSLGYSSSYEQYF	TGTGCCAGCAGTTTGGGGTATTCTAGCTCCTACGAGCAGTACTTC
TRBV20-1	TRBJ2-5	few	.	CSASSRVGETQYF	TGCAGTGCTAGCTCACGGGTTGGCGAGACCCAGTACTTC
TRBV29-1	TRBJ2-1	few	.	CSVDRTRYNEQFF	TGCAGCGTAGACCGGACCCGATACAATGAGCAGTTCTTC
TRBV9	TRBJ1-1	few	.	CASSVGINTEAFF	TGTGCCAGCAGCGTGGGGATAAACACTGAAGCTTTCTTT
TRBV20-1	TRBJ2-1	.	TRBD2	CSARDRLAGSNEQFF	TGCAGTGCTAGAGATCGCTTAGCGGGGAGCAATGAGCAGTTCTTC
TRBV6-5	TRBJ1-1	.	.	CASSYQGISEAFF	TGTGCCAGCAGTTACCAGGGGATATCAGAAGCTTTCTTT
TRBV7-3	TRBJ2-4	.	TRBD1	CASSLLPGQGVENIQYF	TGTGCCAGCAGCTTATTGCCGGGACAGGGGGTCGAAAACATTCAGTACTTC
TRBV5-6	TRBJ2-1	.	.	CASSLVPGLNNEQFF	TGTGCCAGCAGCTTGGTCCCAGGGTTAAACAATGAGCAGTTCTTC
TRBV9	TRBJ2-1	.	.	CASSPPSWEQFF	TGTGCCAGCAGCCCACCCAGTTGGGAGCAGTTCTTC
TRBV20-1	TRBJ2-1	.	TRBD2	CSAQRGACNEQFF	TGCAGTGCTCAGCGGGGGGCTTGCAATGAGCAGTTCTTC
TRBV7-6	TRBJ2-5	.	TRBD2	CASSLAASGEKTQYF	TGTGCCAGCAGCTTAGCGGCCAGCGGGGAGAAGACCCAGTACTTC
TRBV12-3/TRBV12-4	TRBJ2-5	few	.	CASSFQDGQETQYF	TGTGCCAGCAGTTTTCAGGACGGACAAGAGACCCAGTACTTC
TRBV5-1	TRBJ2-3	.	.	CASTERLALIDTQYF	TGCGCCAGCACCGAAAGGCTAGCGCTTATAGATACGCAGTATTTT
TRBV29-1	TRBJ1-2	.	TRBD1	CSAGQGAYGYTF	TGCAGCGCGGGACAGGGTGCCTATGGCTACACCTTC
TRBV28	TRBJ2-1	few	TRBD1	CASSFYQGAQDEQFF	TGTGCCAGCAGTTTCTATCAGGGGGCGCAGGATGAGCAGTTCTTC
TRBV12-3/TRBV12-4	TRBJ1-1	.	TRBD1	CASSFAIDRGGQAFF	TGTGCCAGCAGTTTCGCCATAGACAGGGGAGGGCAAGCTTTCTTT
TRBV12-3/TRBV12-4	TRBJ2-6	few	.	CASSLGPGGANVLTF	TGTGCCAGCAGTTTAGGACCGGGAGGGGCCAACGTCCTGACTTTC
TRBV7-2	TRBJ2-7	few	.	CASRQGPSSYEQYF	TGTGCCAGCAGACAAGGGCCCAGCTCCTACGAGCAGTACTTC
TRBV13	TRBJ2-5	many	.	CASSLRGETQYF	TGTGCCAGCAGCTTAAGGGGTGAGACCCAGTACTTC
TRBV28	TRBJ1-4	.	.	CASSFSGAGEKLFF	TGTGCCAGCAGTTTTTCAGGGGCGGGTGAAAAACTGTTTTTT
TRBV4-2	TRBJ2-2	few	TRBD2	CASSQGSGGDTGELFF	TGTGCCAGCAGCCAAGGGAGCGGGGGTGACACCGGGGAGCTGTTTTTT
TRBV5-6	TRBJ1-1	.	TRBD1	CASSSLAGRGQAVNTEAFF	TGTGCCAGCAGCTCCCTGGCGGGCAGGGGGCAGGCGGTAAACACTGAAGCTTTCTTT
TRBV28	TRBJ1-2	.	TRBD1	CASSILQGTFGYGYTF	TGTGCCAGCAGTATTCTACAGGGGACTTTTGGCTATGGCTACACCTTC
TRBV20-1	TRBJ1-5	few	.	CSARPNTRGQPQHF	TGCAGTGCCAGACCCAACACTAGGGGCCAGCCCCAGCATTTT
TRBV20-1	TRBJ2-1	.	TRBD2	CSAPPAGSYNEQFF	TGCAGTGCTCCCCCAGCGGGGTCCTACAATGAGCAGTTCTTC
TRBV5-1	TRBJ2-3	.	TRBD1	CASSLGYAGQGTDTQYF	TGCGCCAGCAGCTTGGGTTACGCGGGACAGGGTACGGATACGCAGTATTTT
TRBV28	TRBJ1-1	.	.	CATRGDTEAFF	TGTGCCACCCGGGGGGACACTGAAGCTTTCTTT
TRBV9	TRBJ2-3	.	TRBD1	CASSVALNRGHLTDTQYF	TGTGCCAGCAGCGTAGCCTTAAACAGGGGACACCTCACAGATACGCAGTATTTT
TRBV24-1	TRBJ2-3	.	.	CATVRLFAGVTDTQYF	TGTGCCACCGTTCGTCTGTTTGCGGGTGTCACAGATACGCAGTATTTT
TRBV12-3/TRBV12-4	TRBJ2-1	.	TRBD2	CASSLGERGVPHEQFF	TGTGCCAGCAGTTTAGGAGAGCGGGGGGTCCCCCATGAGCAGTTCTTC
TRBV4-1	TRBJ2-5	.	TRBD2	CASSQVGLAPGTQYF	TGCGCCAGCAGCCAAGTGGGACTAGCCCCAGGGACCCAGTACTTC
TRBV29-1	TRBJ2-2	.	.	CSVGQTGNTGELFF	TGCAGCGTTGGCCAGACAGGGAACACCGGGGAGCTGTTTTTT
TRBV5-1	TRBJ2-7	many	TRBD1	CASSLGTGGDEQYF	TGCGCCAGCAGCTTGGGGACAGGGGGCGACGAGCAGTACTTC
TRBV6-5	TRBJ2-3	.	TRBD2	CASSYSPLLAFTDTQYF	TGTGCCAGCAGTTACAGTCCCCTACTAGCGTTCACAGATACGCAGTATTTT
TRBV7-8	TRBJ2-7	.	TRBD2	CASSARSSGSSYEQYF	TGTGCCAGCAGCGCGAGAAGTAGCGGGAGCTCCTACGAGCAGTACTTC
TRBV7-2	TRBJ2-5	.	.	CASSLASHLETQYF	TGTGCCAGCAGCTTAGCTTCCCATTTGGAGACCCAGTACTTC